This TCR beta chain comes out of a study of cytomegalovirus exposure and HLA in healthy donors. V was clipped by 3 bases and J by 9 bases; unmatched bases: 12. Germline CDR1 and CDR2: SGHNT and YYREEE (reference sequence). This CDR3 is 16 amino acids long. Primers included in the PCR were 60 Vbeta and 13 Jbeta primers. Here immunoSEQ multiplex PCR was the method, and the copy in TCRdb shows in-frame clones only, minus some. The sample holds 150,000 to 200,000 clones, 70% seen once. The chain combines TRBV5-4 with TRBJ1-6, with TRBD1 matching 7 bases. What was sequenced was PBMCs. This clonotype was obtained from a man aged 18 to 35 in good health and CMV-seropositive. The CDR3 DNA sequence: TGTGCCAGCAGCTCGTACGGGACAGCCAGGAGTTCACCCCTCCACTTT. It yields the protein CASSSYGTARSSPLHF.